A single sample gave rise to the 10 T cell receptor beta chains below, sequenced in a study of blood T cell repertoires in COVID-19. Here immunoSEQ multiplex PCR was the method, and the copy in TCRdb shows in-frame clones only, minus some. The repertoire holds fewer than 300,000 clones, 86% seen once, with approximately 10% in the top ten. The sequencing input was peripheral blood. The receptors derive from a man aged 50 to 59 with COVID-19, enrolled during active disease.

The rearrangement links TRBV30 to TRBJ2-2; D gene unclear. CDR3 length: 13 residues. Germline values: CDR1 GTSNPN, CDR2 SVGIG (reference sequence). Trimming removed 2 bases from V and 4 bases from J, with 8 bases in between. The CDR3 DNA follows: TGTGCCTGGAGTAGTAGTTTCACCGGGGAGCTGTTTTTT. Its protein product is CAWSSSFTGELFF. Full variable domain (outside the CDR3, taken from reference TRBV30 and TRBJ2-2): SQTIHQWPATLVQPVGSPLSLECTVEGTSNPNLYWYRQAAGRGLQLLFYSVGIGQISSEVPQNLSASRPQDRQFILSSKKLLLSDSGFYLCAWSSSFTGELFFGEGSRLTVL.

The V and J genes are TRBV6-2 or TRBV6-3 and TRBJ1-5, with D perhaps matching TRBD1 (5 bases). V gave up 5 bases and J gave up 0 bases, with 11 bases separating them. CDR3 length: 15 amino acids. Germline lookup yields CDR1 MNHEY and CDR2 SVGEGT. The CDR3 reads CASSNRDYSNQPQHF. For the CDR3, the DNA is TGTGCCAGCAGTAACCGGGACTATAGCAATCAGCCCCAGCATTTT.

For this clone: This specimen includes other DNA sequences encoding the same CDR3. The chain joins TRBV18 to TRBJ1-2; D remains ambiguous. Germline V gene sequence: CDR1 KGHSH, CDR2 LQKENI. The CDR3 is 14 amino acids. V was shortened by 3 bases and J by 3 bases, with 11 bases between the two germline ends. CDR3 residues: CASSPGAGDYGYTF. CDR3 sequence (DNA): TGTGCCAGCTCACCGGGCGCGGGAGACTATGGCTACACCTTC.

This chain connects TRBV6-2 or TRBV6-3 to TRBJ2-7, with 10 bases lining up with TRBD1. The ends lost 5 bases at V and 4 bases at J; junction bases unmatched: 17. Germline V gene lookup returns CDR1 MNHEY and CDR2 SVGEGT. The CDR3 is made up of 18 amino acids. The CDR3: CASSPRTARRDRGYEQYF. The CDR3 DNA sequence: TGTGCCAGCAGTCCGCGCACAGCACGCCGGGACAGGGGTTACGAGCAGTACTTC.

V gene TRBV11-3 combines with J gene TRBJ2-1, with 8 nucleotides matching TRBD1. Germline loops: CDR1 SGHNT, CDR2 YENEEA. V was pared by 0 bases and J by 9 bases, with 13 bases of the junction left unmatched. The CDR3 covers 17 residues. The CDR3 DNA is TGTGCCAGCAGCTTAGATCCCGGGACAGGTCCCTTCGCTGAGCAGTTCTTC. It yields the protein CASSLDPGTGPFAEQFF.

The CDR3: CSVGQGEGYGYTF. The CDR3 bases are TGCAGCGTTGGACAGGGGGAGGGCTATGGCTACACCTTC. The rearrangement links TRBV29-1 to TRBJ1-2; 9 nucleotides line up with TRBD1. This CDR3 contains 13 residues. In germline, CDR1 is SQVTM, CDR2 ANQGSEA. J was trimmed by 4 bases and V by 4 bases; bases with no gene match: 4. The variable domain in full, completed from reference TRBV29-1 and TRBJ1-2, reads SAVISQKPSRDICQRGTSLTIQCQVDSQVTMMFWYRQQPGQSLTLIATANQGSEATYESGFVIDKFPISRPNLTFSTLTVSNMSPEDSSIYLCSVGQGEGYGYTFGSGTRLTVV.

The rearrangement joins TRBV7-6 to TRBJ2-5; D might be TRBD2 (5 bases). Deletions cut 5 bases from V and 2 bases from J, with 12 bases between. CDR1 is SGHVS and CDR2 is FNYEAQ in the germline V gene. This CDR3 spans 14 amino acids. The CDR3, as DNA: TGTGCCAGCAGCACCGCACCGGGGCAAGAGACCCAGTACTTC. It is translated as CASSTAPGQETQYF. Complete variable domain (other parts from reference TRBV7-6 and TRBJ2-5): GAGVSQSPRYKVTKRGQDVALRCDPISGHVSLYWYRQALGQGPEFLTYFNYEAQQDKSGLPNDRFSAERPEGSISTLTIQRTEQRDSAMYRCASSTAPGQETQYFGPGTRLLVL.

A few counts support this clone. V gene TRBV24-1 combines with J gene TRBJ1-5; 7 bases match TRBD1. V lost 5 bases and J lost 0; bases outside the gene matches: 3. Germline lookup yields CDR1 KGHDR and CDR2 SFDVKD. The CDR3 is made up of 15 amino acids. CDR3 in amino acids: CATSAPGGSNQPQHF. The CDR3, as DNA: TGTGCCACCAGTGCCCCAGGGGGTAGCAATCAGCCCCAGCATTTT.

The CDR3 coding sequence is TGTGCCAGCAGCCAAGAAGCCGGGACCCAGTACTTC. This gives the protein CASSQEAGTQYF. V gene TRBV4-2 combines with J gene TRBJ2-5; D unclear. Germline CDR1 LGHNA, CDR2 YNFKEQ. This CDR3 has 12 residues. V was clipped by 0 bases and J by 7 bases, with 6 bases between them.

The chain couples TRBV12-3 or TRBV12-4 to TRBJ2-1; the D gene is possibly TRBD2 (5 bases). V was shortened by 5 bases and J by 9 bases, with 11 bases between the two germline ends. CDR3 size: 12 residues. The CDR3 sequence: CASSPRLSEQFF. CDR3 bases: TGTGCCAGCAGTCCCAGACTAAGTGAGCAGTTCTTC.